This entry features one T cell receptor beta chain sequence. The target antigen is unknown. The sample belongs to a study of regulatory T cells in long-lasting Graves disease. Study outcomes and limitations: Persistent disease exhibited a predilection for TRBV28, TRBJ1-2 and TRBJ2-5.

As for time point: newly diagnosed GD, antithyroid drugs for less than 3 months. PBMC RNA served as the TCR library source. Per germline, CDR1 MNHEY and CDR2 SMNVEV (reference sequence). This CDR3 spans 14 amino acids. Sequencing libraries for TCR beta were prepared with iRepertoire HTBI primers and Arm-PCR of CDR3 regions. TCRdb ran MiXCR on the multiplex PCR reads and lists one entry per CDR3 protein. The data contain about 540,000 distinct CDR3 sequences, 13% of them singletons. This same sample was also part of a study on T cells in Graves' hyperthyroidism and ophthalmopathy. That paper states: These patients, aged 18 to 65, had recently diagnosed hyperthyroidism lasting under 2 months. Blood samples included most of the expanded thyroid clonotypes exceeding 0.001.

This specimen consisted of peripheral blood mononuclear cells (PBMCs), obtained at new diagnosis, from a patient treated with antithyroid drugs. The clonotype originates from a man aged 30-40 years with Graves disease. The chain is built from TRBV27 and TRBJ2-3, with TRBD2 matching over 11 bases. The tail of the sequence fits TRBJ2-5 better, so the J call may be wrong. The CDR3 bases are TGTGCCAGCAGGGGGACTAGCGGCCTAGAGACCCAGTACTTC. Protein product: CASRGTSGLETQYF.